The next 31 T cell receptor beta chains were all read from a single sample in a study of neurological immune-mediated disorders. Time point denoted: longitudinal time-point 2. MiXCR, run by TCRdb on the 5' RACE reads, gives a single entry per CDR3 protein. The profile shows about 80,000 distinct CDR3 sequences, about 5.6% of them singletons. Sequenced material: PBMCs. The receptors were sampled from a woman in her sixties with multiple sclerosis.

This clonotype was detected ten times or more. The V gene is TRBV20-1, the J gene TRBJ1-5, with a weak D call TRBD1 (6 bases). The CDR3 consists of 13 residues. From germline, CDR1 is DFQATT and CDR2 SNEGSKA (reference sequence). The V and J ends lost 5 bases and 3 bases respectively, with 11 bases between them. CDR3 coding DNA: TGCAGTGCTCGGACAGCCGACAATCAGCCCCAGCATTTT. This codes for CSARTADNQPQHF.

This clonotype appeared many times. The chain employs TRBV5-1 and TRBJ2-5, with 10 bases aligning to TRBD2. Trimming took 4 bases from V and 3 from J; bases not matched to a gene: 3. Germline assignment: CDR1 SGHRS and CDR2 YFSETQ. The CDR3 runs to 14 residues. The CDR3 sequence: CASSGGLAEETQYF. In DNA form, the CDR3 reads TGCGCCAGCAGCGGCGGACTAGCGGAAGAGACCCAGTACTTC.

This clonotype was detected many times. The chain links TRBV3-1 to TRBJ2-1; D may be TRBD2 (5 bases). This CDR3 has 16 residues. Per germline, CDR1 LGHDT and CDR2 YNNKEL (reference sequence). V lost 0 bases and J 0 bases, leaving 9 bases between the germline ends. CDR3 sequence: CASSQDFGSSYNEQFF. The CDR3 DNA follows: TGTGCCAGCAGCCAAGATTTTGGGAGCTCCTACAATGAGCAGTTCTTC.

This clonotype has at least ten counts. The CDR3: CAISTTSYNEQFF. The CDR3 nucleotides read TGTGCCATCAGTACCACTAGTTACAATGAGCAGTTCTTC. The chain employs TRBV10-3 and TRBJ2-1, with a weak D call TRBD2 (5 bases). Per germline, CDR1 ENHRY and CDR2 SYGVKD. V lost 5 bases and J 4 bases, leaving 9 bases between the germline ends. There are 13 residues in the CDR3.

This rearrangement joins TRBV5-1 to TRBJ1-1; perhaps TRBD1 as D (6 bases). Germline V lookup: CDR1 SGHRS, CDR2 YFSETQ. The CDR3 is 16 residues long. CDR3 DNA sequence: TGCAACAGCAGGAGAGGCGCAGGGGCGCGGAACACTGAAGCTTTCTTT. It codes for CNSRRGAGARNTEAFF.

This clonotype was seen more than once but under ten times. This chain links TRBV29-1 with TRBJ2-5; D is unresolved. The V gene lost 6 bases and the J gene lost 5 bases, with 22 bases spanning the gap. The CDR3 loop spans 15 amino acids. Germline V gene data show CDR1 as SQVTM and CDR2 as ANQGSEA. The CDR3: CSVMSIERPPETQYF. CDR3 sequence (DNA): TGCAGCGTGATGAGTATTGAGCGACCCCCTGAGACCCAGTACTTC.

This clonotype has ten or more counts. The DNA for the CDR3 is TGTGCCAGCAGTGAATCCTGGGGGGCGCGGGGCTACACCTTC. This sequence encodes CASSESWGARGYTF. The chain couples TRBV25-1 to TRBJ1-2; a weak D match, TRBD1 (6 bases). Deletions cut 1 base from V and 8 bases from J, with 14 bases between. The CDR3 is 14 amino acids. Per germline, CDR1 MGHDK and CDR2 SYGVNS.

This clonotype was seen many times. The genes are TRBV7-9 and TRBJ2-4; TRBD2 agrees at 7 bases. CDR1 and CDR2 from the germline V gene are SEHNR and FQNEAQ (reference sequence). The CDR3 is made up of 12 amino acids. Trimming at V came to 3 bases and at J to 8 bases, leaving 1 base not matched to a gene. The CDR3 nucleotides read TGTGCCAGCAGCTTCGCGGGGGACATTCAGTACTTC. Protein product: CASSFAGDIQYF.

Many counts were recorded for this clonotype. This chain uses TRBV20-1 with TRBJ1-5, with TRBD1 identical over 10 bases. The CDR3 loop spans 16 amino acids. J was trimmed by 4 bases and V by 1 base; bases with no gene match: 7. In germline, CDR1 is DFQATT, CDR2 SNEGSKA (reference sequence). In nucleotides, the CDR3 is TGCAGTGCTAGAGTCCCGGACAGGGGGAGAAATCAGCCCCAGCATTTT. It is translated as CSARVPDRGRNQPQHF.

This clonotype was picked up many times. The chain joins TRBV27 to TRBJ2-7; D not certain. Germline V lookup: CDR1 MNHEY, CDR2 SMNVEV (reference sequence). V lost 3 bases and J lost 2, with 8 bases in between. The CDR3 totals 13 residues. The CDR3 DNA follows: TGTGCCAGCAGTTTCAAACTACCCTACGAGCAGTACTTC. It translates to CASSFKLPYEQYF.

Ten or more counts support this clonotype. The gene calls are TRBV25-1 and TRBJ2-7; 7 positions match TRBD1. The J segment lost 2 bases and the V segment lost 3 bases, leaving 7 bases of the junction unmatched. The CDR3 spans 15 residues. Germline V gives CDR1 MGHDK, CDR2 SYGVNS. The CDR3: CASSDTRQGPYEQYF. The CDR3 nucleotides read TGTGCCAGCAGTGATACTAGACAGGGCCCCTACGAGCAGTACTTC.

At least ten counts were recorded for this clonotype. The chain uses TRBV20-1 and TRBJ2-1; TRBD2 agrees at 9 bases. Losses at the gene ends were 4 bases for V and 3 bases for J; bases not matched to a gene: 13. CDR3 size: 17 residues. Germline CDR1 DFQATT, CDR2 SNEGSKA (reference sequence). CDR3 coding DNA: TGCAGTGCTATAGGGTCTAGCGGGGTGACCTACTACAATGAGCAGTTCTTC. It yields the protein CSAIGSSGVTYYNEQFF.

A note on this clonotype: This may be a read error: a much more frequent sequence differs by one nucleotide. This chain joins TRBV19 and TRBJ1-2; D ambiguous. Germline V gene lookup returns CDR1 LNHDA and CDR2 SQIVND (reference sequence). The length of the CDR3 is 14 residues. The CDR3 sequence: CASSRRHGFYGYTF. In nucleotides, the CDR3 is TGTGCTAGTAGTCGGCGACATGGATTCTATGGCTACACCTTC.

This clonotype was found many times. The V gene is TRBV6-5, the J gene TRBJ1-1, with unresolved D. Germline CDR1 MNHEY, CDR2 SVGAGI. V lost 5 bases, J lost 2 bases, and 12 bases lay in between. The CDR3 covers 14 residues. In nucleotides, the CDR3 is TGTGCCAGCAGTCCAAGGGAGGTTAACACTGAAGCTTTCTTT. As protein: CASSPREVNTEAFF.

The table lists this clonotype with many counts. The rearrangement links TRBV7-2 to TRBJ1-4, with no clear D. The CDR3 spans 17 residues. V shed 1 base and J shed 0 bases, with 12 bases lying between them. CDR1 is SGHTA, CDR2 FQGNSA, per germline. CDR3 residues: CASSLDWTRPTNEKLFF. As DNA, the CDR3 is TGTGCCAGCAGCTTAGACTGGACTAGGCCAACTAATGAAAAACTGTTTTTT.

This clonotype was seen ten or more times. The V gene is TRBV20-1, the J gene TRBJ2-5, with 7 positions matching TRBD2. CDR3 length: 14 amino acids. Germline trimming cut 1 base from V and 5 bases from J; bases unmatched to any gene: 7. The germline V gene has CDR1 DFQATT and CDR2 SNEGSKA (reference sequence). This chain's CDR3 is CSARARRGMETQYF. CDR3 nucleotide sequence: TGCAGTGCTAGAGCTCGGCGGGGGATGGAGACCCAGTACTTC.

The CDR3 here is CASSRAGGPTGELFF. CDR3 bases: TGTGCCAGCAGCCGGGCGGGGGGGCCGACCGGGGAGCTGTTTTTT. The genes are TRBV3-1 and TRBJ2-2; 9 bases are a match to TRBD2. After removal of 4 bases from V and 5 bases from J, the junction contained 5 bases not matched to a gene. CDR1 and CDR2 from the germline V gene are LGHDT and YNNKEL (reference sequence). The CDR3 extends over 15 amino acids.

This clonotype was picked up many times. The genes are TRBV20-1 and TRBJ2-1; 10 bases agree with TRBD1. Trimming took 7 bases from V and 6 from J; bases not matched to a gene: 9. There are 14 residues in the CDR3. The germline V gene encodes CDR1 DFQATT and CDR2 SNEGSKA (reference sequence). This CDR3 is CSVSWDRGGNEQFF. CDR3 sequence (DNA): TGCAGTGTGAGTTGGGACAGGGGTGGCAATGAGCAGTTCTTC.

This clonotype occurred many times. The CDR3 bases are TGCGCCAGCAGCCTAGACGGGGGGTCGTTCGGGGAGCTGTTTTTT. This codes for CASSLDGGSFGELFF. This sequence joins TRBV5-1 and TRBJ2-2; 7 bases agree with TRBD2. This CDR3 is built from 15 residues. The germline V gene has CDR1 SGHRS and CDR2 YFSETQ. V lost 4 bases, J lost 7 bases, and 10 bases stayed unmatched.

This clonotype was counted at least ten times. This chain joins TRBV20-1 and TRBJ2-7; perhaps TRBD1 as D (5 bases). Germline V gene data show CDR1 as DFQATT and CDR2 as SNEGSKA (reference sequence). The CDR3 is made up of 13 amino acids. V was clipped by 3 bases and J by 6 bases, with 15 bases between them. CDR3 DNA: TGCAGTGCTAGTATCGCAGGGTTGCTCGAGCAGTACTTC. It translates to CSASIAGLLEQYF.

This clonotype was detected many times. V is TRBV5-1 and J is TRBJ2-5, with TRBD1 matching 7 bases. The CDR3 runs 15 residues. Germline assignment: CDR1 SGHRS and CDR2 YFSETQ. Trimming removed 4 bases from V and 4 bases from J; junction bases left unmatched: 10. The CDR3 reads CASSVSGGLGETQYF. The CDR3 DNA reads TGCGCCAGCAGCGTTTCAGGGGGTTTGGGAGAGACCCAGTACTTC.

This clonotype was counted ten times or more. The rearrangement uses TRBV7-9 and TRBJ2-7; unclear D gene. Germline-derived CDR1 and CDR2 are SEHNR and FQNEAQ (reference sequence). The CDR3 spans 15 residues. The V end lost 6 bases, the J end lost 0 bases, and 15 bases lay between the germline ends. The CDR3 loop reads CASRFDGGISYEQYF. CDR3 sequence (DNA): TGTGCCAGCAGGTTTGACGGTGGGATCTCCTACGAGCAGTACTTC.

This clonotype was picked up many times. CDR3 residues: CSVEAPRSPDTQYF. The CDR3, as DNA: TGCAGCGTTGAAGCTCCCCGTTCCCCAGATACGCAGTATTTT. The chain has TRBV29-1 and TRBJ2-3, with D hard to call. V lost 1 base and J 4 bases, leaving 12 bases between the germline ends. CDR1 SQVTM and CDR2 ANQGSEA come from the germline V gene. This CDR3 is built from 14 residues.

This clonotype was detected many times. The J gene is TRBJ1-6, the V gene TRBV12-3 or TRBV12-4; D may be TRBD1 (6 bases). Between the trimmed V and J ends, which lost 5 bases and 7 bases, there was a span of 21 bases. The CDR3 consists of 17 residues. In DNA form, the CDR3 reads TGTGCCAGCAGTCCTGGGAGGGCAGGGGCTAGAAATTCACCCCTCCACTTT. Translated, it gives CASSPGRAGARNSPLHF.

This clonotype was picked up many times. The chain is built from TRBV12-3 or TRBV12-4 and TRBJ1-1; 9 bases are shared with TRBD1. This CDR3 has 18 residues. Unmatched junction bases numbered 19, after V lost 5 bases and J lost 6 bases. The CDR3 loop reads CASSPGTGFLGSSAEAFF. DNA for the CDR3: TGTGCCAGCAGTCCAGGGACAGGGTTTTTAGGGTCAAGCGCTGAAGCTTTCTTT.

J is TRBJ2-7 and V is TRBV5-1, with no clear D. This CDR3 contains 14 residues. The germline V and J ends were trimmed by 5 bases and 2 bases, with 14 bases remaining between them. Germline V CDR1 and CDR2: SGHRS, YFSETQ. CDR3 nucleotides: TGCGCCAGCAGACGACCGGGCGGAACCTACGAGCAGTACTTC. Translated, it gives CASRRPGGTYEQYF.

The CDR3 reads CASSFRDRGNEQYF. CDR3 nucleotide sequence: TGCGCCAGCAGCTTCAGGGACAGGGGGAACGAGCAGTACTTC. V and J are TRBV5-1 and TRBJ2-7; TRBD1 matches 11 bases. The junction had 3 bases not matched to a gene; V was cut back by 2 bases and J by 5 bases. The CDR3 consists of 14 residues. CDR1 and CDR2 from the germline V gene are SGHRS and YFSETQ. Full variable domain (remainder filled in from reference TRBV5-1 and TRBJ2-7): KAGVTQTPRYLIKTRGQQVTLSCSPISGHRSVSWYQQTPGQGLQFLFEYFSETQRNKGNFPGRFSGRQFSNSRSEMNVSTLELGDSALYLCASSFRDRGNEQYFGPGTRLTVT.

This clonotype showed up many times. The rearrangement uses TRBV11-3 and TRBJ2-1; TRBD1 agrees at 9 bases. Trimming cost V 1 base and J 6 bases; bases outside gene matches: 4. Germline lookup yields CDR1 SGHNT and CDR2 YENEEA. The CDR3 runs 15 residues. The chain's CDR3 is CASSLGTGEPNEQFF. CDR3 DNA: TGTGCCAGCAGCTTAGGGACAGGGGAACCCAATGAGCAGTTCTTC.

This clonotype was seen repeatedly, ten times or more. V gene TRBV14 combines with J gene TRBJ1-4, with D hard to call. This CDR3 region has 14 residues. CDR1 and CDR2 from the germline V gene are SGHDN and FVKESK. Trimming took off 2 bases at V and 8 bases at J, with 12 bases between the two ends. The CDR3 sequence: CASSQQFSGEKLFF. CDR3 coding DNA: TGTGCCAGCAGCCAACAATTTAGTGGAGAAAAACTGTTTTTT.

This clonotype was recorded at least ten times. The chain carries TRBV5-1 and TRBJ1-1; 10 bases fit TRBD1. The V segment lost 2 bases and the J segment 0 bases; nucleotides outside the gene matches: 10. Per the germline V gene, CDR1 is SGHRS and CDR2 is YFSETQ. The CDR3 consists of 18 residues. The chain's CDR3 is CASSFRTGGTNMNTEAFF. CDR3 bases: TGCGCCAGCAGCTTCCGGACAGGGGGAACAAATATGAACACTGAAGCTTTCTTT.

Ten or more counts support this clonotype. The chain is built from TRBV5-1 and TRBJ2-2; D is unclear. CDR1 is SGHRS and CDR2 is YFSETQ in the germline V gene. This CDR3 is built from 13 residues. Between the trimmed V and J ends, which lost 4 bases and 5 bases, there was a span of 9 bases. CDR3 in amino acids: CASSRLWTGELFF. In DNA, the CDR3 is TGCGCCAGCAGCCGCCTTTGGACCGGGGAGCTGTTTTTT.